These 9 T cell receptor beta chains originate from one sample sequenced in a study of early T cells in non-severe SARS-CoV-2 infection. TCRdb re-called the 5' RACE reads through MiXCR, storing one row per CDR3 protein. The table lists approximately 33,000 distinct CDR3 sequences, around 5% of them singletons. The specimen was whole blood. These receptor sequences come from an adult who was a healthcare worker with PCR-confirmed SARS-CoV-2 infection or an uninfected control (not recorded which).

The table lists this clonotype with a few counts. The chain is built from TRBV27 and TRBJ2-1, with 11 bases identical to TRBD2. CDR3 length: 16 residues. CDR1 is MNHEY and CDR2 is SMNVEV in the germline V gene (reference sequence). Trimming at V came to 4 bases and at J to 4 bases, leaving 6 bases not matched to a gene. CDR3 bases: TGTGCCAGCAGTTATGGTCCTAGCGGGAGGTACAATGAGCAGTTCTTC. This sequence encodes CASSYGPSGRYNEQFF.

This clonotype occurred many times. V and J are TRBV11-2 and TRBJ2-7, with unresolved D. From germline, CDR1 is SGHAT and CDR2 FQNNGV. This CDR3 has 15 amino acids. V lost 5 bases and J lost 3, with 17 bases in between. The CDR3 nucleotides are TGTGCCAGCAGCCCAGGTTTTGGTGGGTACTACGAGCAGTACTTC. Amino acid sequence: CASSPGFGGYYEQYF.

This clonotype was observed many times. The chain combines TRBV6-1 with TRBJ2-3, with D possibly matching TRBD1 (5 bases). The CDR3 has 14 residues. V was pared by 3 bases and J by 0 bases, with 7 bases between. Germline CDR1 and CDR2: MNHNS and SASEGT. The CDR3 sequence: CASSDQGSTDTQYF. The CDR3 bases are TGTGCCAGCAGTGATCAGGGAAGCACAGATACGCAGTATTTT.

This clonotype was recorded many times. The CDR3 loop reads CSADQAGGPQETQYF. The CDR3 DNA reads TGCAGTGCTGATCAAGCGGGAGGGCCGCAAGAGACCCAGTACTTC. V usage is TRBV20-1 and J usage is TRBJ2-5, with 10 nucleotides matching TRBD2. J was trimmed by 2 bases and V by 5 bases; bases with no gene match: 8. Germline V gives CDR1 DFQATT, CDR2 SNEGSKA (reference sequence). CDR3 size: 15 residues.

This clonotype was counted at least ten times. V usage is TRBV7-2 and J usage is TRBJ1-3; D unclear. The ends were cut back, 1 base at V and 4 bases at J, with 5 bases in the middle. Germline V gives CDR1 SGHTA, CDR2 FQGNSA. The CDR3 is made up of 13 amino acids. DNA for the CDR3: TGTGCCAGCAGCTTAGGGTCAGGAAACACCATATATTTT. As protein: CASSLGSGNTIYF.

Only a few counts were recorded for this clonotype. This rearrangement joins TRBV5-5 to TRBJ2-1, with 8 bases lining up with TRBD1. The CDR3 runs 16 residues. The J segment lost 3 bases and the V segment lost 0 bases, leaving 5 bases of the junction unmatched. CDR1 SGHKS and CDR2 YYEKEE come from the germline V gene (reference sequence). Here the CDR3 reads CASSLGLQGVYNEQFF. Written as DNA, the CDR3 is TGTGCCAGCAGCTTGGGGTTACAGGGGGTCTACAATGAGCAGTTCTTC.

This clonotype was seen many times. The gene calls are TRBV7-2 and TRBJ2-5, with 8 bases that match TRBD2. This CDR3 region has 14 residues. The V and J ends lost 5 bases and 5 bases, in that order; junction bases with no gene match: 7. Germline CDR1 reads SGHTA; CDR2 reads FQGNSA. CDR3 DNA: TGTGCCAGCAGCCTACAAGCGGGAGCGGAGACCCAGTACTTC. This encodes CASSLQAGAETQYF.

This clonotype was detected ten times or more. CDR3 residues: CASSSRRGCGEKLFF. The CDR3, as DNA: TGTGCCAGCTCTTCTCGGCGGGGCTGTGGGGAAAAACTGTTTTTT. This sequence joins TRBV21-1 and TRBJ1-4; TRBD1, the table's D call, was not compared with the DNA. TRBV21-1 is assigned pseudogene status. This CDR3 region has 15 residues.

This clonotype was recorded many times. The V gene is TRBV11-1, the J gene TRBJ1-1; no firm D call. The CDR3 has 13 residues. CDR1 and CDR2 (germline): SGHAT, FQDESV (reference sequence). The germline V and J ends were trimmed by 7 bases and 4 bases, with 13 bases remaining between them. CDR3 amino acids: CASTPFGRTEAFF. As DNA, the CDR3 is TGTGCCAGCACCCCTTTCGGGCGCACTGAAGCTTTCTTT.